Listed here are 7 T cell receptor beta chains from one sample, sequenced in a study of shared clonotypes between healthy human individuals. Using immunoSEQ multiplex PCR, the repertoire was profiled, and TCRdb retains in-frame clones only, with some absent. This sample has approximately 2.5 million clones, with more than 80% found just once. The source material was naive CD4+ T cells sorted from blood. Stated subset: CD45RA+ positively selected. The receptors were gathered from a man younger than 35 in good health.

The chain joins TRBV9 to TRBJ1-2; no firm D call. V shed 0 bases and J shed 2 bases, with 11 bases lying between them. Germline V gene sequence: CDR1 SGDLS, CDR2 YYNGEE. The CDR3 contains 15 residues. The DNA for the CDR3 is TGTGCCAGCAGCGTAGCTTCAGGAGCCAACTATGGCTACACCTTC. Translation gives CASSVASGANYGYTF.

J is TRBJ2-3 and V is TRBV27; 10 nucleotides match TRBD2. Germline V lookup: CDR1 MNHEY, CDR2 SMNVEV (reference sequence). The CDR3 extends over 16 amino acids. V lost 4 bases, J lost 1 base, and 5 bases stayed unmatched. In DNA form, the CDR3 reads TGTGCCAGCAGTTCACTAGCGGGGCCTCGCACAGATACGCAGTATTTT. Its translation: CASSSLAGPRTDTQYF.

V gene TRBV6-6 combines with J gene TRBJ2-1; D is unresolved. Looked up from germline, CDR1 is MNHNY and CDR2 is SVGAGI (reference sequence). The CDR3 runs 12 residues. Trimming stripped 2 bases from V and 9 bases from J, with 8 bases between. For the CDR3, the DNA is TGTGCCAGCAGTTACGTCTCCCCTGAGCAGTTCTTC. Translated: CASSYVSPEQFF.

V and J are TRBV7-3 and TRBJ1-1; D gene unclear. V shed 4 bases and J shed 3 bases, with 9 bases lying between them. In germline, CDR1 is SGHTA, CDR2 FQGTGA. The CDR3 runs 13 residues. The CDR3 reads CASSSRVDTEAFF. In DNA, the CDR3 is TGTGCCAGCAGCTCTAGAGTGGACACTGAAGCTTTCTTT.

The chain combines TRBV11-2 with TRBJ2-1, with 14 bases that match TRBD2. CDR3 size: 17 residues. The germline gives CDR1 SGHAT, CDR2 FQNNGV. With V trimmed by 6 bases and J by 10 bases, 14 bases remained unmatched. In DNA form, the CDR3 reads TGTGCCAGCAGTTTCGTCGGGACTAGCGGGAGTTTGAAGGAGCAGTTCTTC. Translated, it gives CASSFVGTSGSLKEQFF.

The V and J genes are TRBV6-1 and TRBJ2-7, with 7 positions matching TRBD2. Unmatched junction bases numbered 11, after V lost 6 bases and J lost 6 bases. Germline values: CDR1 MNHNS, CDR2 SASEGT. This CDR3 has 14 amino acids. The CDR3 DNA sequence: TGTGCCAGCAGCCCCCTAGGACTAGGAAGCGAGCAGTACTTC. Its translation: CASSPLGLGSEQYF.

The J gene is TRBJ1-2, the V gene TRBV5-1; D is undetermined. This CDR3 comprises 15 residues. Trimming removed 1 base at V and 3 bases at J, with 13 bases between. The germline gives CDR1 SGHRS, CDR2 YFSETQ. The CDR3, as DNA: TGCGCCAGCAGCTTGTCGGCAGGTATTGACTATGGCTACACCTTC. Its protein product is CASSLSAGIDYGYTF.